This T cell receptor (beta chain) is from a study of regulatory T cells in long-lasting Graves disease. Study-wide results and caveats: Thyroid tissue went unexamined; only peripheral blood was analyzed.

The CDR3 has 14 residues. V was pared by 4 bases and J by 0 bases, with 6 bases between. Germline loops: CDR1 SEHNR, CDR2 FQNEAQ (reference sequence). With iRepertoire HTBI primers and Arm-PCR of CDR3 regions, TCR beta libraries were built. TCRdb passed the multiplex PCR reads through MiXCR, listing each CDR3 protein once. Of 530,000 or so distinct CDR3 sequences listed, more than 15% are singletons. The time point: newly diagnosed GD, antithyroid drugs for less than 3 months. Making the TCR library involved RNA that had been extracted from PBMCs. This clonotype turned up a few times. Its antigen is unidentified. These data were likewise used in another study, on T cells in Graves' hyperthyroidism and ophthalmopathy. That publication notes: The authors deemed Graves' hyperthyroidism stable absent ophthalmopathy progression within 18 months. Most expanded thyroid clonotypes above 0.001 also appeared in blood. From stable hyperthyroidism, ophthalmopathy was separated by a 13 V-J model.

This receptor was taken from a man younger than 35 with Graves disease. The sample was peripheral blood mononuclear cells (PBMCs), taken at new diagnosis, from a patient treated with antithyroid drugs. This chain joins TRBV7-9 and TRBJ2-2; D is undetermined. The CDR3 DNA is TGTGCCAGCAGCTGGCCCTCGAACACCGGGGAGCTGTTTTTT. Its translation is CASSWPSNTGELFF.